Detailed here is one TCR beta chain. The CDR3 sequence is 14 residues long. V shed 4 bases and J shed 7 bases, with 11 bases lying between them. Germline V gives CDR1 WNHNN, CDR2 SYGVQD (reference sequence). The sample belongs to a study of blood T cell repertoires in COVID-19. Study background: Whether acute or convalescent, the COVID-19 samples came from the United States, Italy and Spain.

In the original workflow: Reference gene primers were amplified, and this amplification served to estimate nucleated cell counts. This table comes from immunoSEQ multiplex PCR, and its TCRdb copy is limited to in-frame clones, with some not included. V and J calls plus clone size are reproduced from that table; the DNA served to infer D and trimming. The data show about 100,000 clones, 80% seen once. Sequencing was performed on peripheral blood. V is TRBV10-1 and J is TRBJ1-6, with D hard to call. This TCR was sampled from a human donor in a cohort sampled during active COVID-19. The CDR3 sequence is CASSADTENSPLHF. As DNA, the CDR3 is TGCGCCAGCAGTGCTGATACGGAGAATTCACCCCTCCACTTT.